This passage covers 8 T cell receptor beta chains from one sample sequenced in a study of cytomegalovirus exposure and HLA in healthy donors. Primers for the PCR totalled 60 Vbeta and 13 Jbeta. TCRdb's table, derived via immunoSEQ multiplex PCR, lists solely in-frame clones and lacks some. The table records about 110,000 clones, around 85% of them present only once. The sequenced material came from PBMCs. The receptors here all came from a man aged 55 to 70 in good health and CMV-seronegative.

The chain is built from TRBV5-1 and TRBJ2-1; 7 bases match TRBD1. CDR1 and CDR2 from the germline V gene are SGHRS and YFSETQ. J lost 2 bases, V lost 0 bases, and 8 bases had no gene match. The CDR3 is 17 residues long. CDR3 DNA sequence: TGCGCCAGCAGCTTGGCCAAGGTTGACAGGGCCTACAATGAGCAGTTCTTC. Translation: CASSLAKVDRAYNEQFF.

CDR3 bases: TGTGCCAGCTCCCCGCAGCGGGGTACGAACACCGGGGAGCTGTTTTTT. This encodes CASSPQRGTNTGELFF. The genes are TRBV18 and TRBJ2-2; 7 bases are a match to TRBD2. Trimming took 6 bases from V and 0 from J; bases not matched to a gene: 7. This CDR3 comprises 16 residues. The germline V gene encodes CDR1 KGHSH and CDR2 LQKENI.

The V and J genes are TRBV5-1 and TRBJ1-1, with 8 bases lining up with TRBD1. The CDR3 extends over 14 amino acids. Germline CDR1 is SGHRS and CDR2 is YFSETQ. With V trimmed by 2 bases and J by 1 base, 1 base remained unmatched. The CDR3 DNA follows: TGCGCCAGCAGCTTTCAGGGGGCGAACACTGAAGCTTTCTTT. The encoded protein is CASSFQGANTEAFF.

The CDR3 DNA follows: TGCGCCAGCAGCCAAGGGAGACAGAACCCCCAAGGGATGTTGTTTTTT. Its protein is CASSQGRQNPQGMLFF. The V call is TRBV4-1, the J call TRBJ1-4, with D perhaps TRBD1 (5 bases). CDR1 and CDR2 from the germline V gene are MGHRA and YSYEKL. The V and J ends lost 1 base and 15 bases respectively, with 24 bases between them. The length of the CDR3 is 16 residues.

The V and J genes are TRBV4-3 and TRBJ2-2; TRBD1 matches 12 bases. The V segment lost 2 bases and the J segment 6 bases; nucleotides outside the gene matches: 7. From germline, CDR1 is LGHNA and CDR2 YSLEER. The CDR3 spans 17 residues. In DNA form, the CDR3 reads TGCGCCAGCAGCCAATCACCGGGACAGGGGGCGTCCGGGGAGCTGTTTTTT. It is translated as CASSQSPGQGASGELFF.

This rearrangement joins TRBV7-2 to TRBJ2-5; the D gene is possibly TRBD1 (6 bases). Between the trimmed V and J ends, which lost 7 bases and 2 bases, there was a span of 11 bases. The CDR3 sequence is 13 residues long. Germline-derived CDR1 and CDR2 are SGHTA and FQGNSA. The CDR3 coding sequence is TGTGCCAGCACCGGACAGCCTCAAGAGACCCAGTACTTC. It encodes CASTGQPQETQYF.

The rearrangement links TRBV4-2 to TRBJ2-7, with 7 bases matching TRBD1. Unmatched junction bases numbered 8, after V lost 4 bases and J lost 2 bases. CDR1 is LGHNA and CDR2 is YNFKEQ in the germline V gene. The CDR3 length is 15 residues. The CDR3 region has the DNA TGTGCCAGCAGCCGAGCTTGGGACAGCCCCTACGAGCAGTACTTC. The encoded protein is CASSRAWDSPYEQYF.

The chain links TRBV6-6 to TRBJ2-4; D gene uncertain. The CDR3 covers 14 residues. The germline gives CDR1 MNHNY, CDR2 SVGAGI (reference sequence). Trimming pared 6 bases from V and 0 bases from J, leaving 9 bases between. CDR3 nucleotides: TGTGCCAGCAGCAGACAACTAGCCAAAAACATTCAGTACTTC. Its protein product is CASSRQLAKNIQYF.